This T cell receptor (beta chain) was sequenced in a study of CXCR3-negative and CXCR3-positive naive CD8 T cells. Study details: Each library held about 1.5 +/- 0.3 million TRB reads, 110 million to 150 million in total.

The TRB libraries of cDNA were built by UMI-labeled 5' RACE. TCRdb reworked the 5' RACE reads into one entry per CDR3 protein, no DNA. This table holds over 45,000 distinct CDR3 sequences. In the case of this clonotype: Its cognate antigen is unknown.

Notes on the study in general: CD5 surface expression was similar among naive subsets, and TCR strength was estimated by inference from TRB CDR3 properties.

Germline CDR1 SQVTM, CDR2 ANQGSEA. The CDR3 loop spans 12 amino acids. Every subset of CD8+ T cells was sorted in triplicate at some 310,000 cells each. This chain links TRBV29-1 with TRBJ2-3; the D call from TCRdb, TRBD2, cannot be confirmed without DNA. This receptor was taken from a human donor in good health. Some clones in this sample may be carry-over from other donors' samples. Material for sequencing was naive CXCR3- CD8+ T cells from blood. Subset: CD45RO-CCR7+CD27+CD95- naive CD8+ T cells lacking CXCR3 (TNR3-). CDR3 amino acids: CSSLEGPDTQYF.